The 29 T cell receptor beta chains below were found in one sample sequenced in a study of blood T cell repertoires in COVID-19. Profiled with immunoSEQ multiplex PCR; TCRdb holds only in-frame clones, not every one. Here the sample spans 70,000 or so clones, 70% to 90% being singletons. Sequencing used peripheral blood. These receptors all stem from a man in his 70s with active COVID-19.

CDR3 in DNA: TGTGCCAGCAGTTTATCTCGACTAGCGGGAGGGGGTCTACAGTTCTTC. Translation gives CASSLSRLAGGGLQFF. The chain combines TRBV27 with TRBJ2-1; 14 positions agree with TRBD2. The CDR3 has 16 residues. Germline V CDR1 and CDR2: MNHEY, SMNVEV (reference sequence). The V gene end was trimmed by 0 bases and the J gene end by 13 bases; junction bases not matched to a gene: 8.

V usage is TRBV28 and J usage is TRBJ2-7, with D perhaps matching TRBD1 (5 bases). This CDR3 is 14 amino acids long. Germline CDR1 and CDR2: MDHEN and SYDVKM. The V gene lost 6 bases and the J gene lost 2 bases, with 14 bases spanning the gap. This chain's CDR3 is CASRGPPTPYEQYF. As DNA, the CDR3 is TGTGCCAGCAGGGGGCCGCCGACCCCCTACGAGCAGTACTTC.

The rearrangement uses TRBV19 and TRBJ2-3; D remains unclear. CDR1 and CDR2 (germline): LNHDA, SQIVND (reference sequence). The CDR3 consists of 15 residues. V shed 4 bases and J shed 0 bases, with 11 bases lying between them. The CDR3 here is CASSTRRPSTDTQYF. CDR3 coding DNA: TGTGCCAGTAGTACCCGGCGGCCTAGCACAGATACGCAGTATTTT. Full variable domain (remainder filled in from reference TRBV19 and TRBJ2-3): DGGITQSPKYLFRKEGQNVTLSCEQNLNHDAMYWYRQDPGQGLRLIYYSQIVNDFQKGDIAEGYSVSREKKESFPLTVTSAQKNPTAFYLCASSTRRPSTDTQYFGPGTRLTVL.

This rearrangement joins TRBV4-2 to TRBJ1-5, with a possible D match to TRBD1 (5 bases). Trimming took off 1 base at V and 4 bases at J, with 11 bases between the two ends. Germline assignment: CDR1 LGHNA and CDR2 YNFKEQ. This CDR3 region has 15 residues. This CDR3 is CASSQGWQGNQPQHF. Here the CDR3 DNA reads TGTGCCAGCAGCCAAGGGTGGCAGGGAAATCAGCCCCAGCATTTT.

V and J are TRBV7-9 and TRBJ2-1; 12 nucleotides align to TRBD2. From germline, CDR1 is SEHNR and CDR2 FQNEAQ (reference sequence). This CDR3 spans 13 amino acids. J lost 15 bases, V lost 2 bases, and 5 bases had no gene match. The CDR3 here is CASSLSLAGGLFF. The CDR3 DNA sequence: TGTGCCAGCAGCTTATCACTAGCGGGAGGACTGTTCTTC.

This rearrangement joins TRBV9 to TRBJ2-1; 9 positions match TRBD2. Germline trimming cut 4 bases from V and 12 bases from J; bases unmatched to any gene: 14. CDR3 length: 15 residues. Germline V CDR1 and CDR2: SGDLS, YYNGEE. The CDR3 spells CASSPQAGGPLAQFF. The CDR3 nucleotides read TGTGCCAGCAGCCCCCAGGCGGGAGGGCCTTTGGCGCAGTTCTTC.

The CDR3 protein is CATAEGPYNEQFF. Here the CDR3 DNA reads TGTGCCACCGCGGAGGGTCCCTACAATGAGCAGTTCTTC. The chain joins TRBV19 to TRBJ2-1; maybe TRBD2 (6 bases). The CDR3 consists of 13 residues. V lost 10 bases and J 2 bases, leaving 12 bases between the germline ends. Germline V CDR1 and CDR2: LNHDA, SQIVND (reference sequence).

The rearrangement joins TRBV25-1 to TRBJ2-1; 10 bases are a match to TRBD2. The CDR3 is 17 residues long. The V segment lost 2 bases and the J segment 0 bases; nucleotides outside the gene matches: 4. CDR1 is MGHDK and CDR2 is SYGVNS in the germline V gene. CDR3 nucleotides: TGTGCCAGCAGTGAACGGACTAGCGGACGCTCCTACAATGAGCAGTTCTTC. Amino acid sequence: CASSERTSGRSYNEQFF.

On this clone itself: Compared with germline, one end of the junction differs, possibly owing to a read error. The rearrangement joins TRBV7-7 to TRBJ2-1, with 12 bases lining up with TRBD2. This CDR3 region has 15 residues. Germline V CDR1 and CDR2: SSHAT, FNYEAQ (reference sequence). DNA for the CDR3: TGTGCTAGCAGCTTGTCTAGCGGGAGGGCGGGTGAGCAGTTCTTC. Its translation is CASSLSSGRAGEQFF.

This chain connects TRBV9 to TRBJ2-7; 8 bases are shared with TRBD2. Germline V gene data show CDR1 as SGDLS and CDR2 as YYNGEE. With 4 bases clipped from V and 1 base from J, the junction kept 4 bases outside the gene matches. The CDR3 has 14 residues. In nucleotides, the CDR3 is TGTGCCAGCAGCCCCCGACTAGCGTCCTACGAGCAGTACTTC. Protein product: CASSPRLASYEQYF.

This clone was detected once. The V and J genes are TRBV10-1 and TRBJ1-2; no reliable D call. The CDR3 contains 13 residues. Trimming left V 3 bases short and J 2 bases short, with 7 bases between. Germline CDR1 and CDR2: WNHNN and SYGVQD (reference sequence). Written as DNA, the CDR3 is TGCGCCAGCAGTGATGGGCAGAACTATGGCTACACCTTC. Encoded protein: CASSDGQNYGYTF.

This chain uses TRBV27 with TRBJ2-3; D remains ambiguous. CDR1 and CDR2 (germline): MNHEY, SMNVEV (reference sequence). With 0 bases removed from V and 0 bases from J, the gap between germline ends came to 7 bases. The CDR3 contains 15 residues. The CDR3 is CASSLSRTSTDTQYF. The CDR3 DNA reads TGTGCCAGCAGTTTATCCCGCACTAGCACAGATACGCAGTATTTT.

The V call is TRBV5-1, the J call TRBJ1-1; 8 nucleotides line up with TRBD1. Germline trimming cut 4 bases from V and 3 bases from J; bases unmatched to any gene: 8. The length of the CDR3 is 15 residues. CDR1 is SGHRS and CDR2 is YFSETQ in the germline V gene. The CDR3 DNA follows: TGCGCCAGCAGCCCCAGACAGGGGAGGGACACTGAAGCTTTCTTT. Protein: CASSPRQGRDTEAFF.

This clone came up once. For the CDR3, the DNA is TGTGCCAGCAGCCCTATGGGTAGCGGGCCAAACAATGAGCAGTTCTTC. Translated, it gives CASSPMGSGPNNEQFF. The chain couples TRBV7-9 to TRBJ2-1; 7 bases are a match to TRBD2. CDR3 length equals 16 residues. Germline V lookup: CDR1 SEHNR, CDR2 FQNEAQ (reference sequence). With V trimmed by 5 bases and J by 5 bases, 12 bases remained unmatched.

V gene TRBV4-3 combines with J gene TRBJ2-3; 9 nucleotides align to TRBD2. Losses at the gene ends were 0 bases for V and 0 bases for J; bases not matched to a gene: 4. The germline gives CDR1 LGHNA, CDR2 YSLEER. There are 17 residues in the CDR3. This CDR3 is CASSQDQAGGSTDTQYF. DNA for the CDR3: TGCGCCAGCAGCCAAGATCAGGCGGGAGGGAGCACAGATACGCAGTATTTT.

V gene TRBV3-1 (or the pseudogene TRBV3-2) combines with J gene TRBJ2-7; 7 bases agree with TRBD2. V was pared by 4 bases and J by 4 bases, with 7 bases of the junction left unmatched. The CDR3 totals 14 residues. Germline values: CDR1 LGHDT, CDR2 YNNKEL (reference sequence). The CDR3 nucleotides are TGTGCCAGCAGCCTCGGGACTACAACATACGAGCAGTACTTC. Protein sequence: CASSLGTTTYEQYF.

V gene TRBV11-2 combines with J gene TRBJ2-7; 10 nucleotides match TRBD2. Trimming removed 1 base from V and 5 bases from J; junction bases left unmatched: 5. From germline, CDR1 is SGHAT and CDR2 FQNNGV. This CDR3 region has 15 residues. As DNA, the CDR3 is TGTGCCAGCAGCTTAGTGGTAGCGGGAGGCCACGAGCAGTACTTC. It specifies CASSLVVAGGHEQYF.

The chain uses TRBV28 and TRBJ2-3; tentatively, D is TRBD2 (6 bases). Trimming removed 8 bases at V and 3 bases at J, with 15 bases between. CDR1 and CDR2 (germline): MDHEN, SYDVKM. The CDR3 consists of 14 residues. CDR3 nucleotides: TGTGCCAGCGGTGACGGAGGGAGGACAGATACGCAGTATTTT. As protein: CASGDGGRTDTQYF.

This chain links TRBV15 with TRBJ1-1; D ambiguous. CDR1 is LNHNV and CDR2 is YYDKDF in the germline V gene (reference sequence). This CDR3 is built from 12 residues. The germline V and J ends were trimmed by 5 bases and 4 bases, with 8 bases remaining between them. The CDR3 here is CATSGHSTEAFF. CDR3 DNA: TGTGCCACCAGCGGCCACAGCACTGAAGCTTTCTTT.

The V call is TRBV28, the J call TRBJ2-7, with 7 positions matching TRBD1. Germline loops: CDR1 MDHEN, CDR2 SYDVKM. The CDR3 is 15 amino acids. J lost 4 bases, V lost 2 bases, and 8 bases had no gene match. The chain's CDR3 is CASSLRLAGGYEQYF. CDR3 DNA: TGTGCCAGCAGTTTACGGCTAGCAGGGGGATACGAGCAGTACTTC. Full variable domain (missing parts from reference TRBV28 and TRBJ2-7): DVKVTQSSRYLVKRTGEKVFLECVQDMDHENMFWYRQDPGLGLRLIYFSYDVKMKEKGDIPEGYSVSREKKERFSLILESASTNQTSMYLCASSLRLAGGYEQYFGPGTRLTVT.

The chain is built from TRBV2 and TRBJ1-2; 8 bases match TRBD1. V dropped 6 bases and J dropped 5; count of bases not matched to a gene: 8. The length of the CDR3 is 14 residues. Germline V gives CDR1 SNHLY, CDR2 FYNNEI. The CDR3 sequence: CASSQTGGWYGYTF. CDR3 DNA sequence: TGTGCCAGCAGCCAAACAGGGGGGTGGTATGGCTACACCTTC.

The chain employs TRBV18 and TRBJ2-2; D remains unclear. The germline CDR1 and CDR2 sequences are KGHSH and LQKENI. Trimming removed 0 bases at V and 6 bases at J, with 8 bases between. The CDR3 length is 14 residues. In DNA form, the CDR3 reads TGTGCCAGCTCACCACCGAGCCTAGCCGGGGAGCTGTTTTTT. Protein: CASSPPSLAGELFF.

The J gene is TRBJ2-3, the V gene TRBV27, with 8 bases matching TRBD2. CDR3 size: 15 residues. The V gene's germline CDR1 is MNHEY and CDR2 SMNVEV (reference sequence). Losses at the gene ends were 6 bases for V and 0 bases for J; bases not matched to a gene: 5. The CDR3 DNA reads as TGTGCCAGCAGGGCGGCTAGCGGGAGCACAGATACGCAGTATTTT. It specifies CASRAASGSTDTQYF.

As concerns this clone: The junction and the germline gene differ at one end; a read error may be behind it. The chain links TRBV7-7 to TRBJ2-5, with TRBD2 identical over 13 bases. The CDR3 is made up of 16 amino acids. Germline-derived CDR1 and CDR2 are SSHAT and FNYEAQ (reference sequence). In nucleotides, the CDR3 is TGTGCTAGCAGCTCGACTAGCGGGAGGCAGGGGGAGACCCAGTACTTC. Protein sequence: CASSSTSGRQGETQYF.

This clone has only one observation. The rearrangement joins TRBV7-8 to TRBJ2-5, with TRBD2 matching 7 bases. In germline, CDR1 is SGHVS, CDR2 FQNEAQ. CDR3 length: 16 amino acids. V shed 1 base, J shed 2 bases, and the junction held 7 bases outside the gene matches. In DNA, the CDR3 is TGTGCCAGCAGCTTAGTCTGGCTAGCGGCACAAGAGACCCAGTACTTC. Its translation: CASSLVWLAAQETQYF.

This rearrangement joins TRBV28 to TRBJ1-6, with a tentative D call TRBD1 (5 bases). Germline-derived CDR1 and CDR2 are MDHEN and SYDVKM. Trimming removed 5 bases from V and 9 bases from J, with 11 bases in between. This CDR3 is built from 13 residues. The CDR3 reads CASSPGGGSPLHF. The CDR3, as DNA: TGTGCCAGCAGTCCGGGGGGGGGTTCACCCCTCCACTTT. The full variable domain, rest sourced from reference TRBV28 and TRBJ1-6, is DVKVTQSSRYLVKRTGEKVFLECVQDMDHENMFWYRQDPGLGLRLIYFSYDVKMKEKGDIPEGYSVSREKKERFSLILESASTNQTSMYLCASSPGGGSPLHFGNGTRLTVT.

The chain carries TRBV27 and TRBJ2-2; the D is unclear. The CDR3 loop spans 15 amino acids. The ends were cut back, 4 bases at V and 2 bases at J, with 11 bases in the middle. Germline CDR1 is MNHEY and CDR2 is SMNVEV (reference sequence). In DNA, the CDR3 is TGTGCCAGCAGTTCCCGGCAGGTAAACACCGGGGAGCTGTTTTTT. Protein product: CASSSRQVNTGELFF.

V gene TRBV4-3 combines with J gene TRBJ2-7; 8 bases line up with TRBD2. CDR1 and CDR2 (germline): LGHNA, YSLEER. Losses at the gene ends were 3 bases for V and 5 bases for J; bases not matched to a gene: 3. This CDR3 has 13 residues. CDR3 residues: CASSQTGGDEQYF. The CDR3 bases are TGCGCCAGCAGCCAGACGGGGGGGGACGAGCAGTACTTC.

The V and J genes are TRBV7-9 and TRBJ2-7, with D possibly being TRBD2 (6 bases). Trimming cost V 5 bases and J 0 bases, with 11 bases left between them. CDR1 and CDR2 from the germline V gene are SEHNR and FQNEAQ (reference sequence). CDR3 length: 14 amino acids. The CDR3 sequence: CASSPSESSYEQYF. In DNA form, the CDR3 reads TGTGCCAGCAGCCCTAGCGAGAGCTCCTACGAGCAGTACTTC. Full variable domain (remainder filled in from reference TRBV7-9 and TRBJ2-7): DTGVSQNPRHKITKRGQNVTFRCDPISEHNRLYWYRQTLGQGPEFLTYFQNEAQLEKSRLLSDRFSAERPKGSFSTLEIQRTEQGDSAMYLCASSPSESSYEQYFGPGTRLTVT.